The 27 T cell receptor beta chains given below trace back to one sample, sequenced in a study of CD8 T cells in ankylosing spondylitis. TCRdb passed the 5' RACE reads through MiXCR, listing each CDR3 protein once. The sample records 25,000 to 35,000 distinct CDR3 sequences, more than 30% being singletons. The sequenced sample consisted of synovial fluid, either unsorted or a sorted T cell fraction (not recorded which). The source is a male donor with ankylosing spondylitis.

This clonotype came up a few times. The rearrangement joins TRBV5-1 to TRBJ1-5, with D unresolved. Germline CDR1 is SGHRS and CDR2 is YFSETQ. CDR3 length equals 15 residues. Trimming cost V 2 bases and J 0 bases, with 9 bases left between them. In DNA, the CDR3 is TGCGCCAGCAGCTTAGGCATGTATAGCAATCAGCCCCAGCATTTT. It is translated as CASSLGMYSNQPQHF.

The chain joins TRBV7-8 to TRBJ1-1, with 9 bases identical to TRBD1. The CDR3 runs to 15 residues. V trimming: 2 bases; J trimming: 4 bases; junction bases outside the gene matches: 5. Germline CDR1 is SGHVS and CDR2 is FQNEAQ. The CDR3 loop reads CASSLWDRASTEAFF. CDR3 sequence (DNA): TGTGCCAGCAGCTTATGGGACAGGGCGAGCACTGAAGCTTTCTTT.

The chain links TRBV12-3 or TRBV12-4 to TRBJ2-3; no clear D. The CDR3 runs 12 residues. The ends were cut back, 7 bases at V and 6 bases at J, with 11 bases in the middle. CDR3 DNA sequence: TGTGCCAGCACCCCCTCCACCGATACGCAGTATTTT. This sequence encodes CASTPSTDTQYF.

This clonotype was picked up a small number of times. This sequence joins TRBV27 and TRBJ1-1, with a possible D match to TRBD1 (5 bases). The V gene's germline CDR1 is MNHEY and CDR2 SMNVEV (reference sequence). Trimming pared 1 base from V and 1 base from J, leaving 10 bases between. This CDR3 is 15 amino acids long. The CDR3 region is CASSLYSGPNTEAFF. The CDR3, as DNA: TGTGCCAGCAGTTTATACTCAGGGCCGAACACTGAAGCTTTCTTT.

The chain employs TRBV4-1 and TRBJ2-2; D is uncertain. Looked up from germline, CDR1 is MGHRA and CDR2 is YSYEKL. This CDR3 is 13 amino acids long. The V gene lost 4 bases and the J gene lost 0 bases, with 3 bases spanning the gap. The CDR3 DNA follows: TGCGCCAGCAGCCCATCGAACACCGGGGAGCTGTTTTTT. As protein: CASSPSNTGELFF.

This clonotype has a handful of counts. The chain uses TRBV7-9 and TRBJ2-7, with D possibly TRBD1 on 5 matching bases. V lost 4 bases, J lost 2 bases, and 12 bases lay in between. CDR1 is SEHNR and CDR2 is FQNEAQ in the germline V gene (reference sequence). This CDR3 is built from 14 residues. The CDR3, as DNA: TGTGCCAGCAGCTATGAGGACACCCCCTACGAGCAGTACTTC. Its translation: CASSYEDTPYEQYF.

V gene TRBV7-9 combines with J gene TRBJ1-5; tentatively, D is TRBD1 (5 bases). Per germline, CDR1 SEHNR and CDR2 FQNEAQ (reference sequence). The CDR3 contains 11 residues. V lost 8 bases to trimming and J lost 7 bases, with 9 bases between them. This CDR3 reads CASGEGQPQHF. DNA of the CDR3: TGTGCCAGCGGTGAGGGGCAGCCCCAGCATTTT.

The genes are TRBV11-1 and TRBJ2-5, with 8 positions matching TRBD2. The germline gives CDR1 SGHAT, CDR2 FQDESV (reference sequence). There are 14 residues in the CDR3. With V trimmed by 3 bases and J by 2 bases, 2 bases remained unmatched. CDR3 in amino acids: CASSLSGGQETQYF. CDR3 bases: TGTGCCAGCAGCTTGAGCGGGGGACAAGAGACCCAGTACTTC.

As concerns this clonotype: The junction does not match germline at one end; this may be a read error. The V call is TRBV12-3 or TRBV12-4, the J call TRBJ2-1; 8 nucleotides line up with TRBD2. This CDR3 spans 18 amino acids. The CDR3: CTSCSASGSDISYNEQFF. CDR3 coding DNA: TGTACCAGCTGTTCTGCAAGCGGGAGCGACATTTCCTACAATGAGCAGTTCTTC.

V and J are TRBV7-8 and TRBJ1-1, with a tentative D call TRBD1 (6 bases). With 3 bases removed from V and 0 bases from J, the gap between germline ends came to 11 bases. Germline CDR1 and CDR2: SGHVS and FQNEAQ. This CDR3 has 15 amino acids. The CDR3 DNA sequence: TGTGCCAGCAGCTTTTCCCAGGGGATGAACACTGAAGCTTTCTTT. Its protein is CASSFSQGMNTEAFF.

J is TRBJ2-1 and V is TRBV6-2 or TRBV6-3, with D perhaps given as TRBD1 or TRBD2 (5 bases each). The ends were cut back, 5 bases at V and 7 bases at J, with 15 bases in the middle. Germline CDR1 reads MNHEY; CDR2 reads SVGEGT. This CDR3 is 14 amino acids long. DNA of the CDR3: TGTGCCAGCAGTACACCGGGACCCGCGAATGAGCAGTTCTTC. Translating it yields CASSTPGPANEQFF.

This clonotype was recorded at least ten times. The chain employs TRBV12-3 or TRBV12-4 and TRBJ2-2, with 7 bases aligning to TRBD1. The CDR3 is 15 residues long. Trimming at V came to 5 bases and at J to 0 bases, leaving 3 bases not matched to a gene. The CDR3 reads CASSPGQSNTGELFF. CDR3 in DNA: TGTGCCAGCAGTCCGGGACAGTCGAACACCGGGGAGCTGTTTTTT.

The V gene is TRBV6-1, the J gene TRBJ2-3; TRBD2 matches 12 bases. Germline CDR1 reads MNHNS; CDR2 reads SASEGT. With V trimmed by 4 bases and J by 1 base, 9 bases remained unmatched. This CDR3 spans 18 amino acids. In nucleotides, the CDR3 is TGTGCCAGCAGTGTTCTGACTAGCGGGAGTCGTCGCACAGATACGCAGTATTTT. Translating gives CASSVLTSGSRRTDTQYF.

The table lists this clonotype with a few counts. The V call is TRBV12-3 or TRBV12-4, the J call TRBJ1-2, with 10 bases that match TRBD1. J gave up 7 bases and V 3 bases, and 17 bases lay outside the gene matches. The CDR3 contains 18 residues. CDR3: CASSFLLGTGDDVGGYTF. DNA of the CDR3: TGTGCCAGCAGTTTTCTCCTCGGGACAGGGGACGATGTAGGTGGCTACACCTTC.

V gene TRBV27 combines with J gene TRBJ2-1; D is perhaps TRBD1 (5 bases). V lost 5 bases and J 7 bases, leaving 15 bases between the germline ends. This CDR3 spans 14 amino acids. The germline V gene has CDR1 MNHEY and CDR2 SMNVEV (reference sequence). The CDR3 nucleotides read TGTGCCAGCAGTCCCCTAGATGGGGCTAATGAGCAGTTCTTC. Encoded protein: CASSPLDGANEQFF.

The chain recombines TRBV6-1 with TRBJ2-5; TRBD2 is a possible D gene (6 bases). Trimming cost V 5 bases and J 1 base, with 11 bases left between them. The CDR3 extends over 14 amino acids. The germline CDR1 and CDR2 sequences are MNHNS and SASEGT. CDR3 bases: TGTGCCAGCAGTACAGGACTACTCCAAGAGACCCAGTACTTC. Amino acids: CASSTGLLQETQYF.

The rearrangement links TRBV24-1 to TRBJ2-1; 8 bases are a match to TRBD2. This CDR3 spans 16 amino acids. The J segment lost 8 bases and the V segment lost 5 bases, leaving 13 bases of the junction unmatched. CDR1 is KGHDR, CDR2 SFDVKD, per germline. The CDR3 DNA reads TGTGCCACCAGTGCCCCTGAAAGCGGGAGTTTTCATGAGCAGTTCTTC. Residues: CATSAPESGSFHEQFF.

This clonotype was seen more than once but under ten times. The V call is TRBV4-2, the J call TRBJ2-1; D is perhaps TRBD1 (8 bases). The germline V and J ends were trimmed by 3 bases and 3 bases, with 18 bases remaining between them. From germline, CDR1 is LGHNA and CDR2 YNFKEQ. This CDR3 comprises 17 residues. CDR3 sequence reads: CASSQPRGRESYNEQFF. The CDR3 DNA is TGTGCCAGCAGCCAGCCCAGGGGGCGGGAGAGCTACAATGAGCAGTTCTTC.

The rearrangement uses TRBV4-1 and TRBJ2-7, with TRBD1 identical over 10 bases. From germline, CDR1 is MGHRA and CDR2 YSYEKL. The CDR3 loop spans 15 amino acids. Trimming cost V 5 bases and J 3 bases; bases outside gene matches: 7. CDR3 bases: TGCGCCAGCAGCTACCTAGACAGGGGGCTCTACGAGCAGTACTTC. It translates to CASSYLDRGLYEQYF.

This clonotype occurred many times. The rearrangement joins TRBV12-3 or TRBV12-4 to TRBJ2-7, with 9 bases matching TRBD1. V was pared by 3 bases and J by 7 bases, with 7 bases of the junction left unmatched. The CDR3 loop spans 14 amino acids. In DNA form, the CDR3 reads TGTGCCAGCAGTTTGGGACAGGGTCTTGGGGAGCAGTACTTC. Translated: CASSLGQGLGEQYF.

This chain connects TRBV5-1 to TRBJ2-3; tentatively, D is TRBD1 (5 bases). CDR1 and CDR2 from the germline V gene are SGHRS and YFSETQ. V was cut by 4 bases and J by 3 bases, with 12 bases left in between. The CDR3 length is 14 residues. The CDR3 DNA is TGCGCCAGCAGCGAGACAGTACCGACAGATACGCAGTATTTT. This encodes CASSETVPTDTQYF.

This clonotype came up many times. The rearrangement uses TRBV7-9 and TRBJ2-1; possibly TRBD2 for D (5 bases). Per germline, CDR1 SEHNR and CDR2 FQNEAQ (reference sequence). Deletions cut 11 bases from V and 5 bases from J, with 22 bases between. This CDR3 has 15 amino acids. DNA of the CDR3: TGTGCCTCAACTCTACTAGGACGTGAAGACAATGAGCAGTTCTTC. Encoded protein: CASTLLGREDNEQFF.

The genes are TRBV29-1 and TRBJ1-1; 9 nucleotides align to TRBD1. CDR3 length: 14 residues. The junction had 7 bases not matched to a gene; V was cut back by 3 bases and J by 5 bases. Germline V gene data show CDR1 as SQVTM and CDR2 as ANQGSEA. The CDR3 DNA reads as TGCAGCGTTGAGTTGGGGACAGGGAGGACTGAAGCTTTCTTT. It yields the protein CSVELGTGRTEAFF.

This clonotype was picked up a small number of times. This chain uses TRBV27 with TRBJ2-1; TRBD2 is a possible D gene (7 bases). Germline V gene lookup returns CDR1 MNHEY and CDR2 SMNVEV (reference sequence). V lost 5 bases and J lost 2, with 19 bases in between. The CDR3 spans 17 residues. In nucleotides, the CDR3 is TGTGCCAGCAGTCCTACGCGGGGGCTGCCGACCTACAATGAGCAGTTCTTC. Translated, it gives CASSPTRGLPTYNEQFF.

This clonotype was counted a few times. The chain carries TRBV27 and TRBJ2-6, with D unclear. The V end was cut by 4 bases, the J end by 0 bases, with 10 bases between. Per the germline V gene, CDR1 is MNHEY and CDR2 is SMNVEV (reference sequence). The CDR3 is made up of 16 amino acids. The CDR3 DNA reads as TGTGCCAGCAGTTCCCCCCGGGTCTCTGGGGCCAACGTCCTGACTTTC. Its protein is CASSSPRVSGANVLTF.

The rearrangement uses TRBV24-1 and TRBJ2-3, with TRBD2 matching 10 bases. The V segment lost 4 bases and the J segment 0 bases; nucleotides outside the gene matches: 6. The CDR3 contains 17 residues. Germline values: CDR1 KGHDR, CDR2 SFDVKD. The CDR3 spells CATSERQTSGSTDTQYF. Written as DNA, the CDR3 is TGTGCCACCAGTGAACGACAGACTAGCGGGAGCACAGATACGCAGTATTTT.

The V call is TRBV7-2, the J call TRBJ2-5, with unresolved D. This CDR3 contains 14 residues. CDR1 SGHTA and CDR2 FQGNSA come from the germline V gene. Trimming removed 7 bases at V and 4 bases at J, with 16 bases between. The CDR3 sequence is CASIPDSPRETQYF. The DNA of the CDR3 is TGTGCCAGCATCCCCGACTCCCCCCGAGAGACCCAGTACTTC.